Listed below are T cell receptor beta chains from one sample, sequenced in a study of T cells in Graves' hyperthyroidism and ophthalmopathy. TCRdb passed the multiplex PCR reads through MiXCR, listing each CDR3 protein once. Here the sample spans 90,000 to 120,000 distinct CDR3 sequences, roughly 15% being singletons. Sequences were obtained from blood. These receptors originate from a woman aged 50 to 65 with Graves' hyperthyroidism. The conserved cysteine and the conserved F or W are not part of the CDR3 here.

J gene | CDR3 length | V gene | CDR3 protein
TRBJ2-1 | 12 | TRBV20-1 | SARDGTSYNEQF
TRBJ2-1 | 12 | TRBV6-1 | ASSETGALDEQF
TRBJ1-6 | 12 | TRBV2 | ASSRTVFNSPLH
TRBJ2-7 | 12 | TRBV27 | ASSPGLAGDEQY
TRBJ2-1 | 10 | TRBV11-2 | ASSHNNNEQF
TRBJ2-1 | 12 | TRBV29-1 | SVEESLVYNEQF
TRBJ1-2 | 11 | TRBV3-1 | ASSQGSNYGYT
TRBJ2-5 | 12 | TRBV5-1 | ASSSGTLQETQY
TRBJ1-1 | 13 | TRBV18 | ASSPDRTPDTEAF
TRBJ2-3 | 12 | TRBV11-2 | ASSLAGGRDTQY
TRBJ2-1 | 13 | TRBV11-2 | ASSTQGAPHNEQF
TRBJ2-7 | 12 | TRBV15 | ATSRGDSSYEQY
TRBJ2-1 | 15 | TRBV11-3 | ASSGGLSASSYNEQF
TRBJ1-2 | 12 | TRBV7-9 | ASTRSGWVEGYT
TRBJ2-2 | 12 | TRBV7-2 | ASSSGHSTGELF
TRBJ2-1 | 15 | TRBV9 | ASSVIPAGLGSNEQF
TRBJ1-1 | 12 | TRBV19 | ASTADRGNTEAF
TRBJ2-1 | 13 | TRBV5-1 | VGSGGLAIYNEQF
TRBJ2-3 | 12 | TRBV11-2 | ASSGDLAGAMQY
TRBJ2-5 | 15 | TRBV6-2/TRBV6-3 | ASSYLGGGSGKETQY
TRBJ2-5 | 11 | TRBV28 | ASRTTLKETQY
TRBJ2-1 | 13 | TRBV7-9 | ASSPYGAGSNEQF
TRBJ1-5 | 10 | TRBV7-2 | ASSLVGQPQH
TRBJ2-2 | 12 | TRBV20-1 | SATWTVRHGELF
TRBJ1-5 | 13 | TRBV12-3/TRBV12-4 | ASSLAATGNQPQH
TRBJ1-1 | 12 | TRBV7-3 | ASSLIGGATEAF
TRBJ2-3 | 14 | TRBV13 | ASSARTSGTLDTQY
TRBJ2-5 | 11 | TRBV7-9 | ASSIGGYETQY
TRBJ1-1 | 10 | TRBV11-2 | ASSLAGGGAF
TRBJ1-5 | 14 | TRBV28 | ASSTHGQIVNQPQH
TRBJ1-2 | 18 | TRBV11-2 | ASSLVSRWDRVTSSDGYT
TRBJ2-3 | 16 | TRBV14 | ASSQDRSPDRSTDTQY
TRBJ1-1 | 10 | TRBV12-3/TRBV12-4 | ASSFLAGGAF
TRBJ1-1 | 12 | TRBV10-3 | AIRKGQTNTEAF
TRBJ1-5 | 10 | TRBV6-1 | ATRDSNQPQH
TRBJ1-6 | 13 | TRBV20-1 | SARVGESYNSPLH
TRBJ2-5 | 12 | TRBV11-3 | ASSPTPGQETQY
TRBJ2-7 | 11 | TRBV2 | ASRLAGGYEQY
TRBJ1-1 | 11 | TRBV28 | ASTWGVNTEAF
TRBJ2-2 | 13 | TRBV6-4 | ASSESGTENGELF
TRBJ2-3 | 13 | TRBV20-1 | SAPGTSGGTDTQY
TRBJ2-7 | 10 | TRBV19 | ASNDRGREQY
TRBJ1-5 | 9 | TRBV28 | ASSPNQPQH
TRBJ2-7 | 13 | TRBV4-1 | ASSQGLAGGYEQY
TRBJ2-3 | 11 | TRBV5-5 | ASLFGGTDTQY
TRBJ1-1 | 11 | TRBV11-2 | ASSLDRRALAF
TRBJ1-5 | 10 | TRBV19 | ASSPLAPPQH
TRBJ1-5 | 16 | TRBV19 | ASSRQSDRAAGLQPQH
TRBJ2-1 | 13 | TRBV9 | ASSVELAGADEQF
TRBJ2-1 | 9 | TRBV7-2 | ASSPGTGQF
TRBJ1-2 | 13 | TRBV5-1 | ASSLAAAYSYGYT
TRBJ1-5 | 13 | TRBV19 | ASTDDGDSNQPQH
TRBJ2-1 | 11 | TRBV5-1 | ASRGTSGFEQF
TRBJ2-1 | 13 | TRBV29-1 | SASRSGLADNEQF
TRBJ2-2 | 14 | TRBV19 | ASSPGTMPNTGELF
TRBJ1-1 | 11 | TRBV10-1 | ASSRAPNTEAF
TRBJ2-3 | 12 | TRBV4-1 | ASSQGLRGTSKY
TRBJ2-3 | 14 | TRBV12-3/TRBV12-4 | ASSLGRAGAGDTQY
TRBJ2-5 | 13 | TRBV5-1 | ASSTYDRLLETQY